This TCR beta chain was identified in a study of yellow fever vaccine responses in identical twins. Study-level findings and limits: Twins' vaccine T cell response reportedly gave the appearance of partial convergence and partial personalization.

TCRdb independently ran MiXCR on the RT-PCR reads; one entry per CDR3 protein. Here the sample spans more than 15,000 distinct CDR3 sequences, roughly 78% being singletons. As to this clonotype: Its antigen remains unknown.

The CDR3 covers 13 residues. V was pared by 6 bases and J by 5 bases, with 13 bases between. Sample: T cells from blood (PBMCs), unsorted or a sorted subset (not recorded which), taken before or after yellow fever vaccination (not recorded which). This rearrangement joins TRBV12-3 or TRBV12-4 to TRBJ1-1, with D possibly being TRBD1 (5 bases). This receptor was identified in a woman aged 18-29 years who received the yellow fever vaccine. CDR3: CASSPQGRTEAFF. CDR3 nucleotide sequence: TGTGCCAGCAGCCCCCAGGGACGGACTGAAGCTTTCTTT.